Given below is one T cell receptor beta chain in context. No cognate antigen has been identified for it. Base qualities are not provided; no much larger clone lies one nucleotide away. TCRbeta CDR3 regions were amplified from genomic DNA using the immunoSEQ Assay, a bias-controlled multiplex PCR. In the authors' own workflow: Within the assay, amplification of reference gene primers was used to estimate how many nucleated cells each sample contained. To quantify the absolute abundance of each unique TCRbeta CDR3 rearrangement, sequence reads were collapsed and filtered. Productive Simpson clonality was computed per sample as the square root of Simpson's diversity index over productive rearrangements. TCRdb re-hosts the immuneACCESS table, in-frame sequences only. Its copies lack some clones; in the studies checked, an unresolved V gene accounts for under half of them, and the cause for the rest is not known. The DNA gave D and trimming, while V, J and clone size come from that table. The sample contains 250,000 or so clones, 65% to 85% of them found a single time. The top ten hold 3.4% of the sample.

Participants in the prospective study were enrolled through a virtual design, were aged about 18 to 90 years, and lived in under 25 United States geographic areas. In the prospective study, cohorts were assigned on the basis of participant-reported clinical history obtained from a screening survey and a study questionnaire. ImmuneRACE Cohort 3 recovered participants were defined by two consecutive negative NP/OP PCR tests, healthcare professional clearance, or symptom resolution. In the prospective study, whole blood, serum and a nasopharyngeal or oropharyngeal swab were collected from each participant by mobile phlebotomists. Over an approximately 2-month period, participants in the prospective study had the option of providing additional blood draws and questionnaires. Blood samples from the prospective study were shipped frozen or at room temperature prior to DNA extraction. Here V drops 6 bases and J drops 0 bases, and the junction holds 12 bases not matched to any gene. The CDR3 runs 16 amino acids, cysteine and phenylalanine included. Only the CDR3 DNA is retained, 48 bases long and in frame from the first base. Based on the germline V gene, the CDR1 and CDR2 sequences are SQVTM and ANQGSEA.

These data come from a study of blood T cell repertoires in COVID-19 (dated by TCRdb to the early 2020s). Context from the whole study: Collaborator samples came from the United States, Italy and Spain and covered acute and convalescent phases of COVID-19. Sample metadata almost always included a de-identified subject ID, COVID-19 status, age in years and sex. The prospective study material was composed of cDNA or gDNA derived from T cells, B-cell-depleted T cells, or PBMCs. Where available, HLA class I and class II types were taken from metadata supplied by the sample provider and were not determined by assay-based typing. Samples were obtained from the ongoing ImmuneRACE study (first 160 participants) and from some 1,200 subjects provided by 6 global collaborators. A freely available public database, intended as a resource for researchers studying the immune response to SARS-CoV-2, is where the repertoires were released. Subjects who had been exposed to COVID-19, were actively infected with it, or had recovered from it provided the deeply sampled blood TCRbeta repertoires that made up the dataset. On the study overall, not on this receptor specifically: The amount of clinical and demographic metadata varied by source and participant and was provided uncurated.

This chain is built from TRBV29-1 and TRBJ1-1, and 8 junction bases match TRBD1. The sample was PBMCs or T cells enriched from blood (not recorded which). The sequence derives from a man between 45 and 60 years old who had recovered from COVID-19. The nucleotides are TGCAGCGTGTACAGGGGGAGAACCGGGATGAACACTGAAGCTTTCTTT. Its protein is CSVYRGRTGMNTEAFF.